What follows are 24 T cell receptor beta chains derived from one specimen sequenced in a study of early T cells in non-severe SARS-CoV-2 infection. MiXCR, applied by TCRdb to the 5' RACE reads, yields one record per CDR3 protein. The data contain about 94,000 distinct CDR3 sequences, less than 15% of them singletons. Sequencing was done on a sample of whole blood. These receptors were obtained from an adult who was a healthcare worker with PCR-confirmed SARS-CoV-2 infection or an uninfected control (not recorded which).

This rearrangement joins TRBV20-1 to TRBJ2-3; perhaps TRBD1 as D (6 bases). The CDR3 loop spans 14 amino acids. Germline CDR1 reads DFQATT; CDR2 reads SNEGSKA (reference sequence). CDR3 bases: TGCAGGGCTCCCAGCAGGGGTGGCACAGATACGCAGTATTTT. Encoded protein: CRAPSRGGTDTQYF.

V usage is TRBV5-1 and J usage is TRBJ1-1; tentative D call: TRBD1 (6 bases). V was pared by 3 bases and J by 6 bases, with 15 bases between. Germline CDR1 SGHRS, CDR2 YFSETQ. This CDR3 has 14 residues. CDR3 loop: CASSSQGIEPEAFF. CDR3 sequence (DNA): TGCGCCAGCAGCTCCCAGGGGATTGAGCCTGAAGCTTTCTTT.

This clonotype occurred a few times. For the CDR3, the DNA is TGTGCCAGCAGCCTCCGTGGTGAAGCGCCCAGTTATGAGCAGTTCTTC. Protein: CASSLRGEAPSYEQFF. This chain uses TRBV6-2 or TRBV6-3 with TRBJ2-1; D is undetermined. Trimming removed 6 bases at V and 8 bases at J, with 23 bases between. The CDR3 is made up of 16 amino acids. From germline, CDR1 is MNHEY and CDR2 SVGEGT.

This clonotype was found many times. The rearrangement uses TRBV19 and TRBJ2-1; D not certain. Deletions cut 9 bases from V and 1 base from J, with 7 bases between. This CDR3 region has 12 residues. The germline CDR1 and CDR2 sequences are LNHDA and SQIVND (reference sequence). The CDR3 sequence: CASGPSYNEQFF. CDR3 DNA: TGTGCCAGCGGACCTTCCTACAATGAGCAGTTCTTC. The complete variable domain, with remaining parts taken from reference TRBV19 and TRBJ2-1, reads DGGITQSPKYLFRKEGQNVTLSCEQNLNHDAMYWYRQDPGQGLRLIYYSQIVNDFQKGDIAEGYSVSREKKESFPLTVTSAQKNPTAFYLCASGPSYNEQFFGPGTRLTVL.

This clonotype was seen more than once but under ten times. V usage is TRBV29-1 and J usage is TRBJ1-1; D might be TRBD1 (5 bases). The CDR3 loop spans 14 amino acids. Between the trimmed V and J ends, which lost 7 bases and 4 bases, there was a span of 19 bases. Germline lookup yields CDR1 SQVTM and CDR2 ANQGSEA. CDR3 sequence reads: CSAREGDRSTEAFF. The CDR3 DNA reads TGCAGCGCCCGGGAAGGGGATCGGAGCACTGAAGCTTTCTTT.

This clonotype was counted a few times. The V and J genes are TRBV27 and TRBJ2-7, with TRBD1 as a possible D gene (6 bases). V was shortened by 5 bases and J by 0 bases, with 14 bases between the two germline ends. The length of the CDR3 is 15 residues. The germline V gene encodes CDR1 MNHEY and CDR2 SMNVEV (reference sequence). The CDR3 reads CASSTRGASSYEQYF. In DNA, the CDR3 is TGTGCCAGCAGTACCAGGGGCGCAAGCTCCTACGAGCAGTACTTC.

This clonotype was seen only once. Because the CDR3 is missing its conserved closing phenylalanine or tryptophan, this is likely a read error. The rearrangement uses TRBV28 and TRBJ2-1; D may be TRBD1 (6 bases). The V gene's germline CDR1 is MDHEN and CDR2 SYDVKM. V was trimmed by 6 bases and J by 5 bases, leaving 8 bases between them. This CDR3 contains 12 residues. CDR3 nucleotide sequence: TGTGCCAGCAGCCCAGGGGACAATGAGCAGTTCCTC. As protein: CASSPGDNEQFL.

This clonotype has more than one count but fewer than ten. The chain's CDR3 is CASRLQFSSYEQYF. The CDR3 DNA reads as TGTGCCAGCAGGCTCCAGTTTAGCTCCTACGAGCAGTACTTC. V and J are TRBV6-5 and TRBJ2-7; D remains unclear. Germline V gene lookup returns CDR1 MNHEY and CDR2 SVGAGI. This CDR3 spans 14 amino acids. V lost 6 bases and J lost 0, with 12 bases in between.

A few counts support this clonotype. The CDR3 spells CSVGLAADTQYF. The CDR3 DNA reads TGCAGCGTGGGACTAGCCGCAGATACGCAGTATTTT. The chain carries TRBV29-1 and TRBJ2-3; 9 bases are shared with TRBD2. CDR3 length equals 12 residues. In germline, CDR1 is SQVTM, CDR2 ANQGSEA. The V segment lost 6 bases and the J segment 4 bases; nucleotides outside the gene matches: 2.

This clonotype was detected a few times. The CDR3 loop reads CASRPNPTGGAYEQYF. In DNA form, the CDR3 reads TGCGCCAGCAGACCCAACCCAACAGGGGGGGCCTACGAGCAGTACTTC. The chain carries TRBV5-1 and TRBJ2-7; weak D call: TRBD1 (8 bases). CDR1 SGHRS and CDR2 YFSETQ come from the germline V gene. V was clipped by 5 bases and J by 2 bases, with 20 bases between them. The CDR3 length is 16 residues.

The V gene is TRBV28, the J gene TRBJ1-2, with D perhaps matching TRBD1 (6 bases). The CDR3 covers 13 residues. The germline V and J ends were trimmed by 1 base and 7 bases, with 10 bases remaining between them. Germline values: CDR1 MDHEN, CDR2 SYDVKM. Written as DNA, the CDR3 is TGTGCCAGCAGTTTATTGGGGGCAAGTGGCTACACCTTC. It translates to CASSLLGASGYTF.

This chain uses TRBV12-3 or TRBV12-4 with TRBJ1-6, with a tentative D call TRBD1 (5 bases). The CDR3 sequence is 14 residues long. V dropped 3 bases and J dropped 7 bases, with 10 bases sitting between them. CDR3: CASSFDGGNSPLHF. The CDR3 DNA is TGTGCCAGCAGTTTTGACGGGGGAAATTCACCCCTCCACTTT.

This clonotype was seen only a few times. This rearrangement joins TRBV29-1 to TRBJ1-1; 7 bases fit TRBD1. From germline, CDR1 is SQVTM and CDR2 ANQGSEA. Trimming took 7 bases from V and 1 from J; bases not matched to a gene: 3. The CDR3 consists of 12 residues. The CDR3 nucleotides are TGCAGCGCTCGGACAGGGAACACTGAAGCTTTCTTT. Amino acid sequence: CSARTGNTEAFF.

This clonotype was found many times. The rearrangement joins TRBV11-2 to TRBJ1-2, with unresolved D. There are 19 residues in the CDR3. Trimming pared 6 bases from V and 0 bases from J, leaving 26 bases between. CDR1 is SGHAT and CDR2 is FQNNGV in the germline V gene. The CDR3 nucleotides are TGTGCCAGCAGGCCCCGGAGAGGACCCAACGTCCCAGCTAACTATGGCTACACCTTC. Residues: CASRPRRGPNVPANYGYTF.

A remark on this clonotype: A much larger clone sits a single nucleotide away, making a read error possible. The rearrangement uses TRBV29-1 and TRBJ2-7; D is tentatively TRBD1 or TRBD2 (5 bases each). CDR3 size: 15 residues. The ends were cut back, 5 bases at V and 0 bases at J, with 17 bases in the middle. The germline gives CDR1 SQVTM, CDR2 ANQGSEA. The CDR3, as DNA: TGCAGCGTTTCAGGGAGCGCAGGAACCTCCTACGAGCAGTACTTC. Its translation: CSVSGSAGTSYEQYF.

There are many counts of this clonotype. Here the CDR3 reads CASSQDLGAANYGYTF. The CDR3 DNA follows: TGCGCCAGCAGCCAAGATCTGGGGGCCGCAAACTATGGCTACACCTTC. The rearrangement joins TRBV4-3 to TRBJ1-2; a possible D gene is TRBD1 (6 bases). CDR1 LGHNA and CDR2 YSLEER come from the germline V gene. V was pared by 0 bases and J by 2 bases, with 13 bases between. This CDR3 region has 16 residues.

This clonotype was detected only a few times. The chain uses TRBV20-1 and TRBJ2-7; TRBD1 agrees at 8 bases. The CDR3 is 13 residues long. J gave up 2 bases and V 6 bases, and 6 bases lay outside the gene matches. Per the germline V gene, CDR1 is DFQATT and CDR2 is SNEGSKA (reference sequence). This CDR3 is CSAEGQGAYEQYF. In DNA form, the CDR3 reads TGCAGTGCCGAAGGACAGGGAGCCTACGAGCAGTACTTC.

The chain is built from TRBV28 and TRBJ2-7; TRBD1 agrees at 9 bases. Germline V gene data show CDR1 as MDHEN and CDR2 as SYDVKM. The J segment lost 4 bases and the V segment lost 5 bases, leaving 15 bases of the junction unmatched. The CDR3 contains 17 residues. As DNA, the CDR3 is TGTGCCAGCAGTCCCCCAATAGGACAGGGGAAGAGGTACGAGCAGTACTTC. Its protein is CASSPPIGQGKRYEQYF.

CDR3 nucleotides: TGCAGCGTAGCCCCGGGACCGAGGGAGCAGTACTTC. This encodes CSVAPGPREQYF. This chain links TRBV29-1 with TRBJ2-7; D possibly matches TRBD1 or TRBD2 (5 bases each). This CDR3 spans 12 amino acids. The ends were cut back, 6 bases at V and 7 bases at J, with 16 bases in the middle. The germline gives CDR1 SQVTM, CDR2 ANQGSEA.

This clonotype was detected ten times or more. The rearrangement joins TRBV6-2 or TRBV6-3 to TRBJ1-1; 7 nucleotides agree with TRBD1. From germline, CDR1 is MNHEY and CDR2 SVGEGT. The V segment lost 7 bases and the J segment 5 bases; nucleotides outside the gene matches: 10. This CDR3 region has 14 residues. In DNA form, the CDR3 reads TGTGCCAGCACCTACGGGACAGCCCTTACTGAAGCTTTCTTT. Translating it yields CASTYGTALTEAFF.

This clonotype was counted many times. The chain links TRBV14 to TRBJ2-5, with D tentatively TRBD1 (5 bases). Germline V gene sequence: CDR1 SGHDN, CDR2 FVKESK. The germline V and J ends were trimmed by 2 bases and 0 bases, with 10 bases remaining between them. The CDR3 runs 15 residues. CDR3 region: CASSQSTGYQETQYF. The CDR3 bases are TGTGCCAGCAGCCAATCCACAGGATACCAAGAGACCCAGTACTTC.

Ten or more counts support this clonotype. This chain uses TRBV5-4 with TRBJ2-5, with 12 bases aligning to TRBD2. Trimming took 5 bases from V and 2 from J; bases not matched to a gene: 7. Germline CDR1 and CDR2: SGHNT and YYREEE (reference sequence). The CDR3 has 16 residues. The CDR3: CASSQAGLAGQETQYF. The CDR3 DNA is TGTGCCAGCAGTCAGGCCGGACTAGCGGGGCAAGAGACCCAGTACTTC.

This clonotype was observed at least ten times. V is TRBV7-8 and J is TRBJ2-2; D remains ambiguous. The CDR3 runs to 15 residues. Trimming took off 2 bases at V and 2 bases at J, with 9 bases between the two ends. Germline V lookup: CDR1 SGHVS, CDR2 FQNEAQ. The CDR3 DNA is TGTGCCAGCAGCTTATGGGAACGAAACACCGGGGAGCTGTTTTTT. It is translated as CASSLWERNTGELFF.

This clonotype was seen only a few times. This rearrangement joins TRBV9 to TRBJ2-2; D possibly corresponds to TRBD2 (7 bases). Germline V gene data show CDR1 as SGDLS and CDR2 as YYNGEE. CDR3 length equals 18 residues. V was trimmed by 0 bases and J by 6 bases, leaving 21 bases between them. Written as DNA, the CDR3 is TGTGCCAGCAGCGTAGGCTCTTTGAGGGGGGGCCAGTCCGGGGAGCTGTTTTTT. Translation gives CASSVGSLRGGQSGELFF.